Detailed here is one T cell receptor beta chain. The trim removed 5 bases at V and 8 bases at J, leaving 17 bases unmatched. Germline CDR1 and CDR2: MNHEY and SMNVEV (reference sequence). The CDR3 consists of 17 residues. As handled by the study authors: Amplified reference gene primers provided the basis for estimating nucleated cell counts. Sequencing was performed with immunoSEQ multiplex PCR; in TCRdb, only in-frame clones are kept and a portion is missing. The DNA gave D and trimming, while V, J and clone size come from that table. The table has around 310,000 clones, approximately 89% seen once. The data are from a study of blood T cell repertoires in COVID-19. Study members were between roughly 18 and 100 years old and lived in fewer than 30 US regions. Participants' own reports of clinical history determined their cohort assignment. Either two negative PCRs, clearance, or symptom resolution qualified Cohort 3 donors as recovered.

The chain links TRBV27 to TRBJ2-1; TRBD2 agrees at 8 bases. Input material: PBMCs or T cells enriched from blood (not recorded which). This TCR came from a middle-aged woman who had recovered from COVID-19. The CDR3 bases are TGTGCCAGCAGTCTCCTCGGTGCGGGAGGTGTTTGGTATGAGCAGTTCTTC. Amino acid sequence: CASSLLGAGGVWYEQFF.